The T cell receptor beta chain described here comes from a study of blood T cell repertoires in COVID-19. Study context: Acute and convalescent COVID-19 specimens originated in the United States, Italy and Spain. Nucleic acid was either cDNA or gDNA, and it came from T cells, B-cell-depleted T cells, or PBMCs.

Germline V gives CDR1 LGHDT, CDR2 YNNKEL (reference sequence). After removal of 3 bases from V and 5 bases from J, the junction contained 5 bases not matched to a gene. The CDR3 has 16 amino acids. In the source study's methods: Reference gene primer amplification yielded estimated nucleated cell counts. The protocol was immunoSEQ multiplex PCR, while the TCRdb copy is restricted to in-frame clones and leaves out a portion. V, J and clone size reflect that table, while D and trimming were determined from the DNA. Of more than 150,000 clones listed, roughly 86% are singletons. The sequencing sample was made of peripheral blood. V gene TRBV3-1 (or the pseudogene TRBV3-2) combines with J gene TRBJ2-1, with TRBD1 matching over 12 bases. This receptor was obtained from a man between 18 and 29 years old with acute or convalescent COVID-19. The CDR3 loop is CASSHAGTGGHNEQFF. In nucleotides, the CDR3 is TGTGCCAGCAGCCACGCCGGGACAGGGGGCCACAATGAGCAGTTCTTC.